This entry lists 7 T cell receptor beta chains sequenced from one sample in a study of blood T cell repertoires in COVID-19. Assay: immunoSEQ multiplex PCR; the TCRdb copy retains only in-frame clones and omits some. The data hold roughly 83,000 clones, with around 86% observed a single time. The sequencing sample was made of peripheral blood. The receptor set was obtained from a man aged 45-65 years with active COVID-19.

V gene TRBV7-2 combines with J gene TRBJ1-3, with TRBD1 as a possible D gene (6 bases). This CDR3 has 15 amino acids. CDR1 and CDR2 (germline): SGHTA, FQGNSA. Trimming pared 2 bases from V and 2 bases from J, leaving 10 bases between. CDR3 amino acids: CASSLSRGAGNTIYF. CDR3 nucleotides: TGTGCCAGCAGCTTAAGCAGGGGCGCTGGAAACACCATATATTTT.

The chain employs TRBV4-1 and TRBJ2-3; a possible D gene is TRBD2 (7 bases). The germline V and J ends were trimmed by 3 bases and 0 bases, with 10 bases remaining between them. The CDR3 is 15 residues long. The germline CDR1 and CDR2 sequences are MGHRA and YSYEKL. The CDR3 protein is CASSQAGASTDTQYF. The CDR3 region has the DNA TGCGCCAGCAGCCAGGCGGGGGCCAGCACAGATACGCAGTATTTT.

The genes are TRBV19 and TRBJ1-4, with a tentative D call TRBD1 (5 bases). The CDR3 contains 14 residues. Germline CDR1 reads LNHDA; CDR2 reads SQIVND (reference sequence). The germline V and J ends were trimmed by 10 bases and 2 bases, with 14 bases remaining between them. The CDR3 DNA reads as TGTGCCACCAAGCGGGACGCGACTAATGAAAAACTGTTTTTT. Amino acids: CATKRDATNEKLFF.

The V and J genes are TRBV6-5 and TRBJ2-5, with 10 bases matching TRBD1. The CDR3 consists of 15 residues. V shed 9 bases and J 4 bases; nucleotides not matched to a gene: 11. Germline V gene sequence: CDR1 MNHEY, CDR2 SVGAGI. The CDR3 nucleotides are TGTGCCAGAGAACAGACAGGGGGCTCGGTAGAGACCCAGTACTTC. The encoded protein is CAREQTGGSVETQYF.

J is TRBJ1-1 and V is TRBV19; unclear D gene. Trimming removed 6 bases from V and 4 bases from J, with 12 bases in between. From germline, CDR1 is LNHDA and CDR2 SQIVND (reference sequence). The CDR3 loop spans 13 amino acids. Here the CDR3 reads CASSHTGGTEAFF. The CDR3, as DNA: TGTGCCAGTAGCCATACGGGTGGCACTGAAGCTTTCTTT.

The genes are TRBV7-9 and TRBJ2-5, with 7 bases fitting TRBD2. V shed 5 bases and J 5 bases; nucleotides not matched to a gene: 8. The CDR3 is 14 amino acids. From germline, CDR1 is SEHNR and CDR2 FQNEAQ (reference sequence). The CDR3 DNA sequence: TGTGCCAGCAGCCAGTTAGGGAGGGGCGAGACCCAGTACTTC. Its translation is CASSQLGRGETQYF.

The V call is TRBV5-5, the J call TRBJ2-7; TRBD2 is a possible D gene (6 bases). V gave up 4 bases and J gave up 2 bases, with 13 bases separating them. CDR1 is SGHKS, CDR2 YYEKEE, per germline (reference sequence). The CDR3 loop spans 14 amino acids. In DNA form, the CDR3 reads TGTGCCAGCAGCCGGGATACGGGGGCCTACGAGCAGTACTTC. The encoded protein is CASSRDTGAYEQYF.